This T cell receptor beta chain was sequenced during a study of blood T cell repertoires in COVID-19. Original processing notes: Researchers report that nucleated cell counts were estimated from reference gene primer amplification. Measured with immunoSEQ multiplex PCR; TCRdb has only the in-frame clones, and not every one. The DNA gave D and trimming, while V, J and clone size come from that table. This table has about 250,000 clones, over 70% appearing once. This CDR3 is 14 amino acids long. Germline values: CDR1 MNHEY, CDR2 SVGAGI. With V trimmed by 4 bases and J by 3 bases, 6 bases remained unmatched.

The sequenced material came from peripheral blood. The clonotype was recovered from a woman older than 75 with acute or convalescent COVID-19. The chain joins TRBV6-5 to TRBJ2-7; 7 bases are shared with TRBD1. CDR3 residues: CASSLRQGNYEQYF. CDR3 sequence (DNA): TGTGCCAGCAGTTTACGACAGGGAAACTACGAGCAGTACTTC.